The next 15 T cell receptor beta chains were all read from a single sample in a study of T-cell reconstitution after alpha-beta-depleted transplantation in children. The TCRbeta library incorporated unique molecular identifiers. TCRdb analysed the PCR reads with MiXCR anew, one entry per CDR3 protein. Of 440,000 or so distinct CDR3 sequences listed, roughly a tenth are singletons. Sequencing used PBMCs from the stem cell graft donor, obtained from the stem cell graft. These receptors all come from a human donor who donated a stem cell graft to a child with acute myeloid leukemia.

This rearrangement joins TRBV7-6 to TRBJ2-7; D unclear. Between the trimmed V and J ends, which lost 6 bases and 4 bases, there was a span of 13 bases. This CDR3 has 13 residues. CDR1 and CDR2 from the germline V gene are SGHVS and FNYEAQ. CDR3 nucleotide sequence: TGTGCCAGCAGTCACGAACAACTTTACGAGCAGTACGTC. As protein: CASSHEQLYEQYV.

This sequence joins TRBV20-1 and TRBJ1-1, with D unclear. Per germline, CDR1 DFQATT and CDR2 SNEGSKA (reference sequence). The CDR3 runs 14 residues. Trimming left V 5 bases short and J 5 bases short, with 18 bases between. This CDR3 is CSAVASETRTEAFF. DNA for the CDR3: TGCAGTGCTGTAGCGTCTGAGACTAGGACTGAAGCTTTCTTT.

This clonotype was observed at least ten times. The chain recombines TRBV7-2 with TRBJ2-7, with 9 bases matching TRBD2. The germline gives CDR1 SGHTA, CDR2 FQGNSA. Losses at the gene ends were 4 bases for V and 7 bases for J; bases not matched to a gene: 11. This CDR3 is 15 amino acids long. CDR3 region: CASSWGLAGGGEQYV. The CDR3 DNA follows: TGTGCCAGCAGCTGGGGACTAGCCGGAGGGGGGGAGCAGTACGTC.

The CDR3 region is CASSLATGGLNEQFF. For the CDR3, the DNA is TGTGCCAGCAGCTTAGCTACGGGGGGTCTAAATGAGCAGTTCTTC. The V call is TRBV7-2, the J call TRBJ2-1; TRBD2 aligns across 7 bases. The CDR3 is made up of 15 amino acids. J lost 7 bases, V lost 0 bases, and 6 bases had no gene match. The germline CDR1 and CDR2 sequences are SGHTA and FQGNSA.

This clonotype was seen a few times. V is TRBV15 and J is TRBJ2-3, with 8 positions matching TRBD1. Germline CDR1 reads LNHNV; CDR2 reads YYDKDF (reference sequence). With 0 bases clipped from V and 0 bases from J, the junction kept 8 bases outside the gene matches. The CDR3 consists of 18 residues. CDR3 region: CATSREPLGQVSTDTQYF. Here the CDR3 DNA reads TGTGCCACCAGCAGAGAACCCCTGGGACAGGTTAGCACAGATACGCAGTATTTT.

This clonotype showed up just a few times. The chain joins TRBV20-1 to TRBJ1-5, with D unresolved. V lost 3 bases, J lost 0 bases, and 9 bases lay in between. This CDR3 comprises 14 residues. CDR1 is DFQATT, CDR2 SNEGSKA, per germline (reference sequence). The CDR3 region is CSASQDYSNQPQHF. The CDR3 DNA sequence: TGCAGTGCTAGTCAGGATTATAGCAATCAGCCCCAGCATTTT.

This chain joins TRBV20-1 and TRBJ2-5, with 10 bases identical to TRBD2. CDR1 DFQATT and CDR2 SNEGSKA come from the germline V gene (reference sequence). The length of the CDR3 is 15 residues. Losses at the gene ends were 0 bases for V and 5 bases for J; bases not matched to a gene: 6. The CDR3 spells CSARDKRGGGETQYF. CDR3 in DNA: TGCAGTGCTAGAGATAAGCGGGGGGGAGGCGAGACCCAGTACTTC.

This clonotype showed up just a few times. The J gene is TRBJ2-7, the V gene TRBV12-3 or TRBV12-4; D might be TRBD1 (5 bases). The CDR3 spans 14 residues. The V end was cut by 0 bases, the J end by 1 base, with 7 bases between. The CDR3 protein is CASSLAQGSYEQYV. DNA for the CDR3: TGTGCCAGCAGTTTAGCGCAGGGTTCCTACGAGCAGTACGTC.

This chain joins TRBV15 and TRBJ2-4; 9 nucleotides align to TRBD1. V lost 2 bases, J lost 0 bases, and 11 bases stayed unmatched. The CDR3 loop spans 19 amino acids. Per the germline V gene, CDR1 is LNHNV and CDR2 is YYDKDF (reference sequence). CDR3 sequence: CATSRIGTGRDLAKNIQYF. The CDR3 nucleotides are TGTGCCACCAGCAGAATTGGGACAGGGAGGGATCTAGCCAAAAACATTCAGTACTTC.

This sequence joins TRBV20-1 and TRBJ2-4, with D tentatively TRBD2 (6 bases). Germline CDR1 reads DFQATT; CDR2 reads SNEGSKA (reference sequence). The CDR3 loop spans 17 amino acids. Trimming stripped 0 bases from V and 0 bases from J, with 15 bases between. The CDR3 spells CSARDFTGVLAKNIQYF. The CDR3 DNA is TGCAGTGCTAGAGACTTTACGGGGGTCCTAGCCAAAAACATTCAGTACTTC.

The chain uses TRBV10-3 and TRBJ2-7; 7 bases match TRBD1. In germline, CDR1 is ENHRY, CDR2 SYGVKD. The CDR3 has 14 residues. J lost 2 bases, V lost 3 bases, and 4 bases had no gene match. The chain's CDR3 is CAISDLDRPYEQYV. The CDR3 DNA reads TGTGCCATCAGTGACCTGGACAGGCCCTACGAGCAGTACGTC.

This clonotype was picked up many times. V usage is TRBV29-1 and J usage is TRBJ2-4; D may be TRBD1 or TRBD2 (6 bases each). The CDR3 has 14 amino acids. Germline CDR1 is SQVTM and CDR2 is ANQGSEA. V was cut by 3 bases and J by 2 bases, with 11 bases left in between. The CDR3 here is CSVDEGGTKNIQYF. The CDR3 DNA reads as TGCAGCGTTGATGAGGGGGGTACCAAAAACATTCAGTACTTC.

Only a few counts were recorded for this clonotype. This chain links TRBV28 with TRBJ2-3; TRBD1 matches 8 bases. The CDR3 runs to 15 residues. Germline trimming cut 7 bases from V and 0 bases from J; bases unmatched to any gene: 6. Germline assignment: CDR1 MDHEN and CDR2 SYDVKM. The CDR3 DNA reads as TGTGCCAGCATTTTCAACAGGGGGAGCACAGATACGCAGTATTTT. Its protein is CASIFNRGSTDTQYF.

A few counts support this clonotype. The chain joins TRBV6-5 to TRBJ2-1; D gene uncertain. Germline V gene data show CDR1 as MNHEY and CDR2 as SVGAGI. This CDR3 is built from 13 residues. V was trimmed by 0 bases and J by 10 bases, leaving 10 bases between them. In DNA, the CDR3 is TGTGCCAGCAGTTACTCAAATTGGGGAGAGCAGTTCTTC. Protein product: CASSYSNWGEQFF.

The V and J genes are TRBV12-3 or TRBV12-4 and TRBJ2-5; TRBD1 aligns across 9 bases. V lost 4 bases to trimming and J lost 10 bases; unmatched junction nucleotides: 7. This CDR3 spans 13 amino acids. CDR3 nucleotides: TGTGCCAGCAGTTCCGGGACAGGGAAGGTCCAGTACTTC. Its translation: CASSSGTGKVQYF.